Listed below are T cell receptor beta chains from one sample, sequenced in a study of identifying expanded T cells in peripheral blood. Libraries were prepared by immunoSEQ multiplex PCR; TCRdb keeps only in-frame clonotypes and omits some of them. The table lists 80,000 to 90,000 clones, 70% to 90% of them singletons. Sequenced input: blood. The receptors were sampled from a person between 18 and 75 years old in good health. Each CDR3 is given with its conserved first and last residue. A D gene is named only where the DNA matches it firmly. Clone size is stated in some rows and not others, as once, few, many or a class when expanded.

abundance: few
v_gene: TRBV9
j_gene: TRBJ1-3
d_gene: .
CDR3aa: CASNEGYGNTIYF
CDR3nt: TGTGCCAGCAATGAGGGCTATGGAAACACCATATATTTT

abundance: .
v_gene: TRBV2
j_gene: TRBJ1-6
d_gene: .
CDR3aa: CASSYQGTANSPLHF
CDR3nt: TGTGCCAGCAGCTACCAGGGGACGGCAAATTCACCCCTCCACTTT

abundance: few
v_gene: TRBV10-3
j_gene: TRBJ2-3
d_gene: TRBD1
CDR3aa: CAISESEGVPGGDTQYF
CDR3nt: TGTGCCATCAGTGAGTCTGAGGGGGTCCCAGGGGGAGATACGCAGTATTTT

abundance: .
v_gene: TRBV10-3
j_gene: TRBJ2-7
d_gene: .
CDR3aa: CAISESGVPPYEQYF
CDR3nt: TGTGCCATCAGTGAGTCCGGGGTCCCCCCCTACGAGCAGTACTTC

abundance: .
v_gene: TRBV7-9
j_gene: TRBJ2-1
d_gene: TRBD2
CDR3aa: CASSWGLDNGEQFF
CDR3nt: TGTGCCAGCAGCTGGGGACTAGATAACGGTGAGCAGTTCTTC

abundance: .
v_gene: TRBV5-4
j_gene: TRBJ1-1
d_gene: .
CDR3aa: CASSGGRDTEAFF
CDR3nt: TGTGCCAGCAGCGGTGGACGAGACACTGAAGCTTTCTTT

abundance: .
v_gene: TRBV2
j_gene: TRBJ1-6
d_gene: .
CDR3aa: CASRLVRFAGNSPLHF
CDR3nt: TGTGCCAGCAGGCTCGTGAGATTTGCGGGCAATTCACCCCTCCACTTT

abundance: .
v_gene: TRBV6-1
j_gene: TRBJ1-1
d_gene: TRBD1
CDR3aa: CASRRQGDAEAFF
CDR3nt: TGTGCCAGCAGGAGACAGGGGGACGCTGAAGCTTTCTTT

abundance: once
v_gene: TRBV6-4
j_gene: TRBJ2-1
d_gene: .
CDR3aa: CASNRTTGSSYNEQFF
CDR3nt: TGTGCCAGCAATAGGACCACTGGTAGCTCCTACAATGAGCAGTTCTTC

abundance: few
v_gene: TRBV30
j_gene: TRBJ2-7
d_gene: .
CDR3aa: CAWSDTWRELLQYF
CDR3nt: TGTGCCTGGAGTGACACGTGGCGGGAATTGTTGCAGTACTTC

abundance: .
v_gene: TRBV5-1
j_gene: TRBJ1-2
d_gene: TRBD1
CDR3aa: CASSLGDRDNYGYTF
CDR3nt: TGCGCCAGCAGCTTGGGGGACAGAGATAACTATGGCTACACCTTC

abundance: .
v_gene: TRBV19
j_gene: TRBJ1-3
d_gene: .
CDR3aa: CASSIPGNTIYF
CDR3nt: TGTGCCAGTAGTATCCCTGGAAACACCATATATTTT

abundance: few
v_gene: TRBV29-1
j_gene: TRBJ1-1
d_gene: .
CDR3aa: CSVEGSVNTEAFF
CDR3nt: TGCAGCGTTGAAGGTTCAGTGAACACTGAAGCTTTCTTT

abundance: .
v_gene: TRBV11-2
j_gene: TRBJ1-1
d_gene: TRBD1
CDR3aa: CASSFEQGFTEAFF
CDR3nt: TGTGCCAGCAGCTTTGAACAGGGGTTCACTGAAGCTTTCTTT

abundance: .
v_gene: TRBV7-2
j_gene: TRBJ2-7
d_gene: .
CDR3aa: CASSHQGGVTSYEQYF
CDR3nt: TGTGCCAGCAGCCACCAGGGGGGCGTAACTTCCTACGAGCAGTACTTC

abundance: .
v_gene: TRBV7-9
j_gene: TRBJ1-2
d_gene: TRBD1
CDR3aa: CASSLRGIDGYTF
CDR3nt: TGTGCCAGCAGCCTCAGGGGGATTGATGGCTACACCTTC

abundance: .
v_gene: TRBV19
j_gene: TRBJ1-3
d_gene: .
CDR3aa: CASSDRSSGNTIYF
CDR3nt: TGTGCCAGTAGCGACAGATCCTCTGGAAACACCATATATTTT

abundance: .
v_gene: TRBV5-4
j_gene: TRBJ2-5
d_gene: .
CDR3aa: CASSPRGAIGETQYF
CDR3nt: TGTGCCAGCAGCCCCCGGGGGGCGATAGGGGAGACCCAGTACTTC

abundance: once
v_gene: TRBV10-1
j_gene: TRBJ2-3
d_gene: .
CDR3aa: CASSTGTITDTQYF
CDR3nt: TGCGCCAGCAGTACCGGGACGATCACAGATACGCAGTATTTT

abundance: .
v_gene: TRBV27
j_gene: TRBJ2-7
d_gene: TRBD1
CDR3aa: CASSPTGFYEQYF
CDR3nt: TGTGCCAGCAGCCCGACAGGGTTCTACGAGCAGTACTTC

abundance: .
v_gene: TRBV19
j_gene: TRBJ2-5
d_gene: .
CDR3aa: CASSIAGETQYF
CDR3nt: TGTGCCAGTAGTATAGCCGGGGAGACCCAGTACTTC

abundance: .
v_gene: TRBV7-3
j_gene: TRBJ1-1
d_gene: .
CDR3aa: CASSAGPDTEAFF
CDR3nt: TGTGCCAGCAGCGCCGGACCGGACACTGAAGCTTTCTTT

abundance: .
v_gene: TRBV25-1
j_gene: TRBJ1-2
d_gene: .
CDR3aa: CASSESSLGGYTF
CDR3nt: TGTGCCAGCAGTGAATCTTCATTGGGTGGCTACACCTTC

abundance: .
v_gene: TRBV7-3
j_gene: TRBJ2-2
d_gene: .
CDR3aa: CASSRTGTGELFF
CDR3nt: TGTGCCAGCAGCCGGACCGGCACCGGGGAGCTGTTTTTT

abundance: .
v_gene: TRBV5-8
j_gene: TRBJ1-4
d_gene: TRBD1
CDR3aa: CASSLAGTGIEKLFF
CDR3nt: TGTGCCAGCAGCTTGGCTGGGACAGGCATCGAAAAACTGTTTTTT

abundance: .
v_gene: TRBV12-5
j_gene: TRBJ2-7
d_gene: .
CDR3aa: CASGLDTGILSYEQYF
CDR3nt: TGTGCTAGTGGTTTGGATACAGGGATTCTTTCCTACGAGCAGTACTTC

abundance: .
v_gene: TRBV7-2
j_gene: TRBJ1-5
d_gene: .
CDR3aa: CASSPQGGTFSNQPQHF
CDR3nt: TGTGCCAGCAGCCCACAAGGTGGCACGTTTAGCAATCAGCCCCAGCATTTT

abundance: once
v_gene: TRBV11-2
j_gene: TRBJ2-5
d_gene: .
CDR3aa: CASSRIEQDQETQYF
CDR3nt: TGTGCCAGCAGCCGAATAGAGCAGGATCAAGAGACCCAGTACTTC

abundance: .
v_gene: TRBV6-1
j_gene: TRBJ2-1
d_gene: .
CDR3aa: CASSVSGANYNEQFF
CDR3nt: TGTGCCAGCAGTGTCTCAGGTGCTAATTACAATGAGCAGTTCTTC

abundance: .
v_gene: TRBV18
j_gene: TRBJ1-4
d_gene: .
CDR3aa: CASSPQRHRGANEKLFF
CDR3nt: TGTGCCAGCTCACCGCAGCGCCATCGAGGGGCTAATGAAAAACTGTTTTTT

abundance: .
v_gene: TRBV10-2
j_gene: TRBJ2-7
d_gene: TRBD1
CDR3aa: CASSEPGQGGYEQYF
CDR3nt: TGCGCCAGCAGTGAACCGGGACAGGGGGGTTACGAGCAGTACTTC

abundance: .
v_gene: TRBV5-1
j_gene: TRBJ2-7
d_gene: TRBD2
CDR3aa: CASSLGLAGGLYEQYF
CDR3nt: TGCGCCAGCAGCTTGGGACTAGCGGGGGGCCTCTACGAGCAGTACTTC

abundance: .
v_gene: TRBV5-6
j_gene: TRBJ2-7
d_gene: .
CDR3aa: CASSPLTHADDNF
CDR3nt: TGTGCCAGCAGCCCATTAACCCACGCGGACGATAACTTC

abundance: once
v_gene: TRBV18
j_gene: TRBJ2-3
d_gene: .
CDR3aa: CASSPPSGYSDTQYF
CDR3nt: TGTGCCAGCTCACCACCGAGCGGATATTCAGATACGCAGTATTTT

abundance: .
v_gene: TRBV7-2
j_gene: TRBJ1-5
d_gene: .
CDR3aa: CASSLNSNQPQHF
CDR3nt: TGTGCCAGCAGCCTAAATAGCAATCAGCCCCAGCATTTT

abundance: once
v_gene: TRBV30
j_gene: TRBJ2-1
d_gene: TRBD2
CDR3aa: CAWSERQGRVAGGRHYNEQFF
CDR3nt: TGTGCCTGGAGTGAGCGACAGGGGCGGGTAGCGGGGGGGAGACATTACAATGAGCAGTTCTTC

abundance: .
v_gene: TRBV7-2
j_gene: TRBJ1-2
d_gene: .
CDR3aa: CASSLTPALNGYTF
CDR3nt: TGTGCCAGCAGCTTAACGCCAGCTCTCAATGGCTACACCTTC

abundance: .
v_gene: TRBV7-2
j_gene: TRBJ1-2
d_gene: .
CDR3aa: CASSLEGLTYGYTF
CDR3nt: TGTGCCAGCAGCTTAGAAGGGTTGACCTATGGCTACACCTTC

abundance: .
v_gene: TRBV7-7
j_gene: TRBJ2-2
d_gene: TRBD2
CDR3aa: CASSPWTSGATGELFF
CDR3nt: TGTGCCAGCAGCCCATGGACTAGCGGGGCCACCGGGGAGCTGTTTTTT

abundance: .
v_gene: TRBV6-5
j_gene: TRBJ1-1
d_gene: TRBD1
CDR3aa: CASSYPGQGAITEAFF
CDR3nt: TGTGCCAGCAGTTACCCGGGACAGGGGGCTATCACTGAAGCTTTCTTT

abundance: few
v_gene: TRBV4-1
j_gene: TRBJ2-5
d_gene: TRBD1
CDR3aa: CASSQVLGPGGETQYF
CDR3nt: TGCGCCAGCAGCCAAGTACTAGGGCCAGGGGGAGAGACCCAGTACTTC

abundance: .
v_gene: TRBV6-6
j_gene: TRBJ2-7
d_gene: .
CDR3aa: CASSYTESGPAFF
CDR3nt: TGTGCCAGCAGTTACACGGAATCGGGACCGGCCTTCTTC

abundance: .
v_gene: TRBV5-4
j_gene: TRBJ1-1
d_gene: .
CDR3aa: CASSLDTEAFF
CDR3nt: TGTGCCAGCAGCTTGGACACTGAAGCTTTCTTT

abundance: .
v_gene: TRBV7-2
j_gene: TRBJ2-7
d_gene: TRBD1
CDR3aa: CASSKGWPGQGIYEQYF
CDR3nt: TGTGCCAGCAGTAAAGGCTGGCCGGGACAGGGAATTTACGAGCAGTACTTC

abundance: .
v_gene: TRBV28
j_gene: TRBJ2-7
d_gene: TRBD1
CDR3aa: CASSSWTGTYEQYF
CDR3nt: TGTGCCAGCAGTTCCTGGACAGGGACCTACGAGCAGTACTTC

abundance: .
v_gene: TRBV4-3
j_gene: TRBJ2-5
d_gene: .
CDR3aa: CASSRWVMETQYF
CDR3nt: TGCGCCAGCAGCCGTTGGGTTATGGAGACCCAGTACTTC

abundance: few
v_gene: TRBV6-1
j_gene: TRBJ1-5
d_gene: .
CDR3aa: CASSFSNSNQPQHF
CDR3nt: TGTGCCAGCTCCTTCTCTAATAGCAATCAGCCCCAGCATTTT

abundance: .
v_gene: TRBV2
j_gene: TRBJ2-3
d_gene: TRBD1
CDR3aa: CASRSTGQDTQYF
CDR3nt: TGTGCCAGCAGGTCGACAGGGCAAGATACGCAGTATTTT

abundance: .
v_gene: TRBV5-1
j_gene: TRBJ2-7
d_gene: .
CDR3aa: CASSPYDSYEQYF
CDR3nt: TGCGCCAGCAGCCCCTACGACAGCTACGAGCAGTACTTC

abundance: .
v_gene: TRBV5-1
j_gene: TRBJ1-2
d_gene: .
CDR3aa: CASSSGTAGSNYGYTF
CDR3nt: TGCGCCAGCAGTTCTGGAACGGCCGGATCTAACTATGGCTACACCTTC

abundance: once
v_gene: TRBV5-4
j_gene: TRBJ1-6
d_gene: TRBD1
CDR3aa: CASSTRQGRNNSPLHF
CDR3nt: TGTGCCAGCAGCACCCGACAGGGAAGAAATAATTCACCCCTCCACTTT

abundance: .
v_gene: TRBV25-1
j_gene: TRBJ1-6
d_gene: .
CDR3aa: CASSEYKGKYNSPLHF
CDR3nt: TGTGCCAGCAGTGAATATAAGGGAAAATATAATTCACCCCTCCACTTT

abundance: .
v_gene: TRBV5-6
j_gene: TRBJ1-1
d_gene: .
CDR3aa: CASSLGVERGKAFF
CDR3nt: TGTGCCAGCAGCTTAGGTGTCGAAAGGGGGAAGGCTTTCTTT

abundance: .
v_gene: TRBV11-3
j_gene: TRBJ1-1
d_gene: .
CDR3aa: CASSLGLVGNTEAFF
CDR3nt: TGTGCCAGCAGCTTAGGGCTGGTGGGGAACACTGAAGCTTTCTTT

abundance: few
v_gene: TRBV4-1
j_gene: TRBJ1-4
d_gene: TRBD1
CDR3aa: CASSQDPTGGPNEKLFF
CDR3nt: TGCGCCAGCAGCCAAGATCCGACAGGGGGGCCTAATGAAAAACTGTTTTTT